These 8 T cell receptor beta chains share one sample of origin, sequenced in a study of blood T cells in healthy people across ages. A second PCR, run for roughly 7 to 12 cycles, used a sample-barcoded 5' primer plus a J-beta primer mix. One entry per CDR3 protein, called by TCRdb with MiXCR from the 5' RACE reads. The repertoire holds roughly 1,500,000 distinct CDR3 sequences, with approximately 38% as singletons. Sequenced material: blood. These receptors originate from a woman aged 18-29 years in good health.

This clonotype was seen many times. The chain joins TRBV12-3 or TRBV12-4 to TRBJ2-4; 7 positions agree with TRBD2. The CDR3 covers 14 residues. The ends lost 5 bases at V and 1 base at J; junction bases unmatched: 2. CDR3 sequence: CASSVRGAKNIQYF. In nucleotides, the CDR3 is TGTGCCAGCAGTGTGCGGGGGGCCAAAAACATTCAGTACTTC.

This clonotype was seen once. The rearrangement uses TRBV20-1 and TRBJ2-5; perhaps TRBD2 as D (7 bases). The CDR3 consists of 13 residues. Germline V gene data show CDR1 as DFQATT and CDR2 as SNEGSKA (reference sequence). DNA of the CDR3: TGCGTCCTGAGGGGGGGGAACCAAGAGACCCAGTACTTC. It codes for CVLRGGNQETQYF.

This clonotype was found a few times. The rearrangement links TRBV12-3 or TRBV12-4 to TRBJ2-1, with 8 nucleotides matching TRBD2. The CDR3 covers 12 residues. Losses at the gene ends were 9 bases for V and 7 bases for J; bases not matched to a gene: 5. The CDR3 region has the DNA TGTGCCAGACGGGAGGGCCGTAATGAGCAGTTCTTC. Translating gives CARREGRNEQFF.

This clonotype was observed many times. The CDR3 DNA reads as TGTGCCAGCAGTTTAGAGACTAGCGGGAGCTACGAGCAGTACTTC. Translating gives CASSLETSGSYEQYF. The chain carries TRBV12-3 or TRBV12-4 and TRBJ2-7, with 12 bases aligning to TRBD2. The CDR3 is 15 amino acids. The V gene end was trimmed by 1 base and the J gene end by 3 bases; junction bases not matched to a gene: 1.

The chain joins TRBV28 to TRBJ2-3, with D hard to call. The J call may be faulty, since TRBJ1-4 better matches the DNA end. This CDR3 contains 17 residues. Per germline, CDR1 MDHEN and CDR2 SYDVKM. The CDR3 loop is CASSLDTAGVGWEKLFF. The CDR3 coding sequence is TGTGCCAGCAGTTTGGATACAGCGGGCGTTGGGTGGGAAAAACTGTTTTTT.

This clonotype has more than one count but fewer than ten. The CDR3 DNA sequence: TGTGCCAGCAGCTTCTCCATGGCAGGTGCCGGCTACACCTTC. Amino acid sequence: CASSFSMAGAGYTF. This chain connects TRBV7-6 to TRBJ1-2, with unresolved D. Germline lookup yields CDR1 SGHVS and CDR2 FNYEAQ. CDR3 length equals 14 residues. The germline V and J ends were trimmed by 3 bases and 8 bases, with 16 bases remaining between them.

This clonotype was detected only a few times. This sequence joins TRBV20-1 and TRBJ1-5, with D unresolved. Germline CDR1 and CDR2: DFQATT and SNEGSKA (reference sequence). The CDR3 extends over 12 amino acids. V dropped 6 bases and J dropped 3 bases, with 9 bases sitting between them. The CDR3 nucleotides read TGCAGTGCCATGGGCCCCAATCAGCCCCAGCATTTT. This gives the protein CSAMGPNQPQHF.

This clonotype has a handful of counts. The rearrangement links TRBV20-1 to TRBJ2-3; TRBD1 might be the D (6 bases). This CDR3 spans 16 amino acids. V lost 1 base, J lost 3 bases, and 17 bases lay in between. Germline V gene lookup returns CDR1 DFQATT and CDR2 SNEGSKA (reference sequence). CDR3 amino acids: CSARGWTVEGTDTQYF. CDR3 in DNA: TGCAGTGCTAGAGGGTGGACAGTAGAGGGGACAGATACGCAGTATTTT.